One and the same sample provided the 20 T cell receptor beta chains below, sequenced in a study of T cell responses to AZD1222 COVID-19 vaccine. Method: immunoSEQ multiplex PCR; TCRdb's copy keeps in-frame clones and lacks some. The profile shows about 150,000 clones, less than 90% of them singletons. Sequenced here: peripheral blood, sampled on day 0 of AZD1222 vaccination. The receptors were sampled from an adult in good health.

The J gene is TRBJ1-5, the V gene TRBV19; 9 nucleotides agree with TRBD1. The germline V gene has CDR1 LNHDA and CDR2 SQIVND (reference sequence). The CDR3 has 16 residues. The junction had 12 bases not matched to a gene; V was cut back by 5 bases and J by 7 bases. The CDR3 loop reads CASSPRDRAIRQPQHF. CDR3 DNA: TGTGCCAGTAGTCCCCGGGACAGGGCGATAAGGCAGCCCCAGCATTTT.

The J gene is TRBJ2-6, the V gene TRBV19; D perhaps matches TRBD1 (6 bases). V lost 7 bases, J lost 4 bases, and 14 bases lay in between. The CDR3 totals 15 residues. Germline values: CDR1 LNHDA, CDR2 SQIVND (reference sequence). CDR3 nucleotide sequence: TGTGCCAGTACCCCGGCAGGGGCCGGGGCCAACGTCCTGACTTTC. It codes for CASTPAGAGANVLTF.

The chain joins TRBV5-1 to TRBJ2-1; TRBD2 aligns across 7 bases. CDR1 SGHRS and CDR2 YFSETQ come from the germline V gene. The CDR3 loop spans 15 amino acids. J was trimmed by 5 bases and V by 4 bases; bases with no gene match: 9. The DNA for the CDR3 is TGCGCCAGCAGCCTCACGGGGGGTAGGCACAATGAGCAGTTCTTC. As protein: CASSLTGGRHNEQFF.

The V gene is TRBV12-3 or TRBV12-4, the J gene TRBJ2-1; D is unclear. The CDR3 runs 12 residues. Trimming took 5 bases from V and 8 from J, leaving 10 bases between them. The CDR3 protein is CASSLLRDEQFF. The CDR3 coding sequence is TGTGCCAGCAGTCTTCTACGCGATGAGCAGTTCTTC.

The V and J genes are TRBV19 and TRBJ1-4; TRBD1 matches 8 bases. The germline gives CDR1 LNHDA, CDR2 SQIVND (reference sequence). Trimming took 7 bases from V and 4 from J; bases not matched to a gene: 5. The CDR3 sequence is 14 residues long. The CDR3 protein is CASTLQGVNEKLFF. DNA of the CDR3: TGTGCCAGTACCTTACAGGGGGTTAATGAAAAACTGTTTTTT.

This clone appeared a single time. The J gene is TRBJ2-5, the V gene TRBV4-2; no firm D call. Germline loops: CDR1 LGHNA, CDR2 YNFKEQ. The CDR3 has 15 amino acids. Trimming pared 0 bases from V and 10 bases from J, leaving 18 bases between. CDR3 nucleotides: TGTGCCAGCAGCCAAGAGATCGCAATGCGCGTATTCCAGTACTTC. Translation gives CASSQEIAMRVFQYF.

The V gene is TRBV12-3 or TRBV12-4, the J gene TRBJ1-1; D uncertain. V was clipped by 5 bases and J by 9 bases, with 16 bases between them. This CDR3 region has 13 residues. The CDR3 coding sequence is TGTGCCAGCAGTCCGGGTTTAGCGCTCAAAGCTTTCTTT. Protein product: CASSPGLALKAFF.

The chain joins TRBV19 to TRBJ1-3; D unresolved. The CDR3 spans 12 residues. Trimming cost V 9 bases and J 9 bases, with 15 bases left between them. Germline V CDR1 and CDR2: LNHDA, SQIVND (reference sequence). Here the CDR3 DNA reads TGTGCCAGCCGGACCTTTGGAGGCACCATATATTTT. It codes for CASRTFGGTIYF.

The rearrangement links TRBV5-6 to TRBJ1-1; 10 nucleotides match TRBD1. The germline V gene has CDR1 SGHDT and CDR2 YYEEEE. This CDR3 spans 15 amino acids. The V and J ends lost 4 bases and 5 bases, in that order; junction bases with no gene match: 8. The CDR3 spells CASSGYDRGRTEAFF. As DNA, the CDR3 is TGTGCCAGCAGCGGTTACGACAGGGGGCGAACTGAAGCTTTCTTT.

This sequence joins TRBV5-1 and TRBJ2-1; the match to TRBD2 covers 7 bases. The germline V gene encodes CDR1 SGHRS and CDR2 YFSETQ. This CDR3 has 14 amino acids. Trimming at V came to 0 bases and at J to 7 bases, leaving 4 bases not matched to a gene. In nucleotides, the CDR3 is TGCGCCAGCAGCTTGGCGGCGGGGGTGAATGAGCAGTTCTTC. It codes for CASSLAAGVNEQFF.

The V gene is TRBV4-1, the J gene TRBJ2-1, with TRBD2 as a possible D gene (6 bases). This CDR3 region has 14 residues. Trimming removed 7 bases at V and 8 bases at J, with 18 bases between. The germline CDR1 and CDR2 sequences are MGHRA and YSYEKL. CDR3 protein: CASNFPGLNDEQFF. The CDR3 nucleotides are TGCGCCAGCAACTTTCCGGGACTGAACGATGAGCAGTTCTTC.

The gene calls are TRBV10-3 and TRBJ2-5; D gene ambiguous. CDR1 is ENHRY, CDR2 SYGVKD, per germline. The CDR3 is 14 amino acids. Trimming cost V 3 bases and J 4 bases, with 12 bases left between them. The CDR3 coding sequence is TGTGCCATCAGTGAATTAGCAGGCGCAGAGACCCAGTACTTC. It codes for CAISELAGAETQYF.

In nucleotides, the CDR3 is TGTGCTGGCAGCGGGGGAAACACCATATATTTT. The encoded protein is CAGSGGNTIYF. V and J are TRBV18 and TRBJ1-3; D call uncertain. The CDR3 has 11 residues. Germline V gene data show CDR1 as KGHSH and CDR2 as LQKENI.

CDR3 DNA sequence: TGCGCCAGCAGCCAAGGGATCTCCGGGACAGGGGGCAGTGAGCAGTTCTTC. This translates into CASSQGISGTGGSEQFF. The chain joins TRBV4-3 to TRBJ2-1; 12 bases fit TRBD1. Germline V gene data show CDR1 as LGHNA and CDR2 as YSLEER. CDR3 size: 17 residues. V was clipped by 1 base and J by 9 bases; unmatched bases: 10.

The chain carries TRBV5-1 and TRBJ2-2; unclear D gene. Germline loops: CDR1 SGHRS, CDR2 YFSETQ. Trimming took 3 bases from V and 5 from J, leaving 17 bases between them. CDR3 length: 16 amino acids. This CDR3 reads CASSYESGIGTGELFF. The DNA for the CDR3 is TGCGCCAGCAGCTATGAGTCAGGAATTGGGACCGGGGAGCTGTTTTTT.

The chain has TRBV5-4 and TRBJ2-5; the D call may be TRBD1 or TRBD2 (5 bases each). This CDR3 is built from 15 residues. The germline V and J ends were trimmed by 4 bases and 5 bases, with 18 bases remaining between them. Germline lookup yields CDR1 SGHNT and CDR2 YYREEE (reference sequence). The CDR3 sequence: CASSPVGVEGETQYF. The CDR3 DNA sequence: TGTGCCAGCAGCCCGGTGGGAGTCGAGGGGGAGACCCAGTACTTC. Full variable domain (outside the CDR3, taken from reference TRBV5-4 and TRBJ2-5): ETGVTQSPTHLIKTRGQQVTLRCSSQSGHNTVSWYQQALGQGPQFIFQYYREEENGRGNFPPRFSGLQFPNYSSELNVNALELDDSALYLCASSPVGVEGETQYFGPGTRLLVL.

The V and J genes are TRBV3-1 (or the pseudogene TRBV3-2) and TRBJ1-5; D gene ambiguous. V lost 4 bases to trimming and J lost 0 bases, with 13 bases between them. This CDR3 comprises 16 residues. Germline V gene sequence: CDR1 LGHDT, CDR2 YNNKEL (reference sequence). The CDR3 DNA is TGTGCCAGCAGCCCTGGTCCTTCCTATAGCAATCAGCCCCAGCATTTT. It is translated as CASSPGPSYSNQPQHF.

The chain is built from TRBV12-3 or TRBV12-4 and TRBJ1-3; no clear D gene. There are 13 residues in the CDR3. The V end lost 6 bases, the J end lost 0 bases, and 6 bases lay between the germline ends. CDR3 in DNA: TGTGCCAGCAGCTTGCACTCTGGAAACACCATATATTTT. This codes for CASSLHSGNTIYF.

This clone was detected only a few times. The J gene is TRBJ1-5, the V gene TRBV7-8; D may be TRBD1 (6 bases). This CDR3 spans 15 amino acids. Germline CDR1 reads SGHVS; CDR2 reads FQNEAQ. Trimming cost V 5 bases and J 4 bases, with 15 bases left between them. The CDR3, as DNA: TGTGCCAGCAGCAACCAGGACAGCTCTAATCAGCCCCAGCATTTT. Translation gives CASSNQDSSNQPQHF.

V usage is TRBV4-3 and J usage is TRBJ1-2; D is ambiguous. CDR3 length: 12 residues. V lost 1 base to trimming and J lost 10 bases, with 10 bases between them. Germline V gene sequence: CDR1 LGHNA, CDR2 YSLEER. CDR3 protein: CASSQVGVDYTF. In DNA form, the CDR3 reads TGCGCCAGCAGCCAAGTCGGAGTGGACTACACCTTC.